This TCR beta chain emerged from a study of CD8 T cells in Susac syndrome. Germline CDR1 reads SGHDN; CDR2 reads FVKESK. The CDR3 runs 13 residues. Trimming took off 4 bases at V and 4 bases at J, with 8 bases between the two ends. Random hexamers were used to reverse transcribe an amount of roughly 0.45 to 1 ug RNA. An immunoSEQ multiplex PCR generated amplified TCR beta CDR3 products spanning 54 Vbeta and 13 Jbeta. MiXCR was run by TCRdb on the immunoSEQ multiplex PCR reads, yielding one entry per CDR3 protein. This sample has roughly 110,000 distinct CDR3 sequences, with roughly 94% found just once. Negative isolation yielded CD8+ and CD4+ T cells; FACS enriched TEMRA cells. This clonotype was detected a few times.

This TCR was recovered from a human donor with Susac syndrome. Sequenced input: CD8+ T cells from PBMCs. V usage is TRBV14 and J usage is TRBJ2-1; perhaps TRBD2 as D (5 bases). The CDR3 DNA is TGTGCCAGCAGCCGTACTAGATACAATGAGCAGTTCTTC. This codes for CASSRTRYNEQFF.